The 2 T cell receptor beta chains reported below all come from one sample, sequenced in a study of cytomegalovirus exposure and HLA in healthy donors (dated by TCRdb to between 2016 and 2019). Libraries were constructed by the immunoSEQ multiplex PCR assay. The clones in this table, taken by TCRdb from immuneACCESS, are in-frame only. Not every clone is retained; where verified, under half of the shortfall comes from an unresolved V gene, and the cause of the rest is unknown. The sample includes about 130,000 clones, with 88% observed a single time. The ten largest clones add up to approximately 1.5% of the sample. The sample comprised PBMCs. The origin of the receptors is a man in his thirties or forties in good health and CMV-seronegative.

The gene calls are TRBV30 and TRBJ2-1, with TRBD2 matching 12 bases. Germline CDR1 reads GTSNPN; CDR2 reads SVGIG (reference sequence). This CDR3 has 17 amino acids. The J segment lost 4 bases and the V segment lost 2 bases, leaving 9 bases of the junction unmatched. CDR3 sequence: CAWSSRLAGVGYNEQFF. CDR3 DNA sequence: TGTGCCTGGAGTTCCCGACTAGCGGGAGTGGGTTACAATGAGCAGTTCTTC.

This clone occurred once. The chain couples TRBV4-2 to TRBJ2-5, with 8 nucleotides matching TRBD2. V lost 1 base, J lost 4 bases, and 5 bases stayed unmatched. This CDR3 region has 15 residues. The germline CDR1 and CDR2 sequences are LGHNA and YNFKEQ. The CDR3 sequence: CASSQVAGKAETQYF. In nucleotides, the CDR3 is TGTGCCAGCAGCCAAGTAGCGGGAAAGGCAGAGACCCAGTACTTC.